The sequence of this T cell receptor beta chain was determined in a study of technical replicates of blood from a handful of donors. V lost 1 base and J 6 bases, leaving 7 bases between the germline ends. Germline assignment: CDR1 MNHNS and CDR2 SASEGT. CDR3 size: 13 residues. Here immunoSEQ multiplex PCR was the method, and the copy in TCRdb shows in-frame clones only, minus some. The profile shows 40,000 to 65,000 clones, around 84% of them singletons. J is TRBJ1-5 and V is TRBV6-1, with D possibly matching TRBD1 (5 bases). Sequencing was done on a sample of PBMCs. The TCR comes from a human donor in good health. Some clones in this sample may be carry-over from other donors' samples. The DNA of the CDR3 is TGTGCCAGCAGTGAAGGACAGAGTCAGCCCCAGCATTTT. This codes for CASSEGQSQPQHF.